This T cell receptor beta chain emerged from a study of response to subunit inactivated influenza vaccine. Study results and limitations: The authors suggested that few new T cells are recruited per seasonal influenza vaccination.

Points on this clonotype: The antigen is not known.

The CDR3 totals 15 residues. CDR1 is SQVTM and CDR2 is ANQGSEA in the germline V gene. Trimming took off 6 bases at V and 5 bases at J, with 22 bases between the two ends. Each CDR3 protein gets one entry after TCRdb re-called the RT-PCR reads with MiXCR. The table lists 170,000 or so distinct CDR3 sequences, about 10% of them singletons. The sequence was collected from a man aged 50 to 69 who received an inactivated influenza vaccine. The chain is built from TRBV29-1 and TRBJ1-2, with unresolved D. This sample comprised CD8+ T cells sorted from PBMCs, obtained around 25 months after vaccination. CDR3 sequence: CSVDGPPTTVYGYTF. The CDR3 DNA reads TGCAGCGTGGACGGACCTCCAACTACCGTATATGGCTACACCTTC.